The clone carrying this TCR beta chain is a singleton in its sample. CDR1 MNHNY and CDR2 SVGAGI come from the germline V gene (reference sequence). Trimming stripped 2 bases from V and 0 bases from J, with 14 bases between. The CDR3 is 16 amino acids. This specimen comes from a study of OX40 agonist ivuxolimab in advanced cancers. Assay: immunoSEQ multiplex PCR; the TCRdb copy retains only in-frame clones and omits some. The table lists approximately 50,000 clones, roughly 84% of them singletons. V usage is TRBV6-6 and J usage is TRBJ2-7; D remains ambiguous. This TCR was sampled from an adult with an advanced solid tumor such as melanoma, head and neck, liver or kidney cancer. The sample was CD4+ or CD8+ T cells sorted from blood, taken in a trial of the OX40 agonist ivuxolimab. The CDR3 reads CASSYTRPTSSYEQYF. The DNA of the CDR3 is TGTGCCAGCAGTTACACCCGTCCCACCTCCTCCTACGAGCAGTACTTC.